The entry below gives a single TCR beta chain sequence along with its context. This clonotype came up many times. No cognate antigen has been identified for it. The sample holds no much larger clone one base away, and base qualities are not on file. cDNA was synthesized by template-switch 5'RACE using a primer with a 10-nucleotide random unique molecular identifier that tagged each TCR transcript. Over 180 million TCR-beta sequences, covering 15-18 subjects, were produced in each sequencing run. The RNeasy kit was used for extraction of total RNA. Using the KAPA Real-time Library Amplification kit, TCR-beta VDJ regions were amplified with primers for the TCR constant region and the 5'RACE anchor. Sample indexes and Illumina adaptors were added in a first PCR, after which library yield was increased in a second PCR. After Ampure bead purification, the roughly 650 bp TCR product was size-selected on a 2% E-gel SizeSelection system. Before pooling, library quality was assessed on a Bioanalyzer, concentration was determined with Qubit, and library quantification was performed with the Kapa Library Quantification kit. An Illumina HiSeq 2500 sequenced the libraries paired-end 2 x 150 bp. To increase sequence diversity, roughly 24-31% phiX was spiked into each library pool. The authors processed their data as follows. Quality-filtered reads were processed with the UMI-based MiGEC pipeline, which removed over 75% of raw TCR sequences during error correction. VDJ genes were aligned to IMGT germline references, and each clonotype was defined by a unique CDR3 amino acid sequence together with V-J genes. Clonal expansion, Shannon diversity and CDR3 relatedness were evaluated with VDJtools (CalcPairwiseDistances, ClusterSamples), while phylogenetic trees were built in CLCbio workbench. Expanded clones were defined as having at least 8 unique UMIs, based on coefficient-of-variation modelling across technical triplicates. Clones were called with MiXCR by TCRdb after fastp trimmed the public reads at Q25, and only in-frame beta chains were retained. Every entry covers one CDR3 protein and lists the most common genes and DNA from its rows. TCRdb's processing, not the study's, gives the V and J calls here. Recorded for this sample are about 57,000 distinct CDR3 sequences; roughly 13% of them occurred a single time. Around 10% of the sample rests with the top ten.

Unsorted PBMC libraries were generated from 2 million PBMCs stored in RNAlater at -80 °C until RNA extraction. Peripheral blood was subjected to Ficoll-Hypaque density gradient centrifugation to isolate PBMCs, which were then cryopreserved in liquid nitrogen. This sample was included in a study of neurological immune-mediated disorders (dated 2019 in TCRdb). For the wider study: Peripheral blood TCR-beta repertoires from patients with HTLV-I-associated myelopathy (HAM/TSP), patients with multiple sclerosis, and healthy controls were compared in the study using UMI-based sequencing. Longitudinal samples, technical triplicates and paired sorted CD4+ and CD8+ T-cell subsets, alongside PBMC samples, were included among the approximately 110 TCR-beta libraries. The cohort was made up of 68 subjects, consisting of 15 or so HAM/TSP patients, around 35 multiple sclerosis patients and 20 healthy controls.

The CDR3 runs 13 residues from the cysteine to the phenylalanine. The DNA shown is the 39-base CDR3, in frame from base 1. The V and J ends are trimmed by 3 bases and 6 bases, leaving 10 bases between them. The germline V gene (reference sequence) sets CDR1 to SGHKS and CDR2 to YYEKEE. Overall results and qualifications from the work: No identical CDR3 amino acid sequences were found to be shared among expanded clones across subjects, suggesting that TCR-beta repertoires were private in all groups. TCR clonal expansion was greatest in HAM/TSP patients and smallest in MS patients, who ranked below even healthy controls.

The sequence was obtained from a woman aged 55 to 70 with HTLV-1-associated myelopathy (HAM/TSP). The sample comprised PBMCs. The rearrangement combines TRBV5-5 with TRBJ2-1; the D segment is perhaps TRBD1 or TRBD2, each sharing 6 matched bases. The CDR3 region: CASSSQGGNEQFF. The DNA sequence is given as TGTGCCAGCAGCTCACAGGGAGGCAATGAGCAGTTCTTC.